A selection of T cell receptor beta chains follows, all from one sample in a study of shared clonotypes between healthy human individuals. Clones were sequenced by immunoSEQ multiplex PCR, and TCRdb holds only the in-frame ones, with some missing. Among 700,000 to 950,000 clones listed, 96% were seen once. Sequenced: naive CD8+ T cells sorted from blood. The receptor set was obtained from a young man in good health. Each CDR3 is given without its conserved first and last residue.

cdr3_length v_call cdr3_aa
13 TRBV7-9 ASSLAGGNTGELF
10 TRBV2 ASSRSQTEAF
12 TRBV18 ASSPPVGWTEAF
14 TRBV9 ASSAASGTGIDEQY
11 TRBV2 ASIERGAYEQY
12 TRBV28 ASRGLAGGQGEF
12 TRBV7-9 ASSPVAGVHEQY
12 TRBV11-2 ASSLEPGFEKLF
14 TRBV7-9 ASSPFGGGPFYEQY
14 TRBV7-7 ASSLGTSGIKNEQF
12 TRBV5-1 ASSLGWGNTEAF
13 TRBV15 ATSRLAGKAYEQY
13 TRBV7-8 ASSSFGGDEETQY
12 TRBV5-1 ANEPSMNNQPQH
11 TRBV6-5 ASSSQGAYEQY
12 TRBV29-1 SVEWVGTGAKLF
15 TRBV7-9 ASSQNGWDRGVGGYT
12 TRBV7-2 ASSLPLLTGELF
12 TRBV10-1 ASSEAGGSYEQY
13 TRBV5-6 ASSVPRTGRREQY
13 TRBV6-6 ASSHDSSLNYGYT
13 TRBV10-2 ASSEMEGVNTEAF
13 TRBV27 ASSLQRTGSHEQY
14 TRBV11-2 ASSHRDRGPGETQY
13 TRBV9 ASSEGHSSGNTIY
16 TRBV11-2 ASSLGGLAGGFYNEQF
14 TRBV7-8 ASSPLAGGGRETQY
10 TRBV29-1 SVEDGETEGF
10 TRBV14 ASSQDPYEQY
14 TRBV5-8 ASSRRPRGRNQPQH
10 TRBV13 ASSLGRGKAF
11 TRBV27 ASGGRDRETQY
13 TRBV29-1 SVAWRYREQETQY
11 TRBV7-3 ASSLGLNYEQY
12 TRBV13 ASSPTSGSDTQY